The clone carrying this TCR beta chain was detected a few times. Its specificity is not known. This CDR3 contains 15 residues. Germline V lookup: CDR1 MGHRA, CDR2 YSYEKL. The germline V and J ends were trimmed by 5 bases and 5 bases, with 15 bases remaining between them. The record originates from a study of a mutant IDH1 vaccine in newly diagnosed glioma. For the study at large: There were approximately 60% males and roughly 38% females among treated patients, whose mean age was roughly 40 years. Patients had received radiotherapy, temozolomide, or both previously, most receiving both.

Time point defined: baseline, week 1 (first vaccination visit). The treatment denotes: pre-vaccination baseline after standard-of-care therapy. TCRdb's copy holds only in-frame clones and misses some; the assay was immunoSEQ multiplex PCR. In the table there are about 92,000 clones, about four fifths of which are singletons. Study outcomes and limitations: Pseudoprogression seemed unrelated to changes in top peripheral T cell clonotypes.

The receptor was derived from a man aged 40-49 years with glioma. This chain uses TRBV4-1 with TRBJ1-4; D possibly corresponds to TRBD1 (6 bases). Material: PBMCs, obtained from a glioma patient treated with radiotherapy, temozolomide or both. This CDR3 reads CASSGDTPRNEKLFF. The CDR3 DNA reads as TGCGCCAGCAGCGGGGACACCCCACGGAATGAAAAACTGTTTTTT.